This entry lists 21 T cell receptor beta chains sequenced from one sample in a study of blood T cell repertoires in COVID-19. Using immunoSEQ multiplex PCR, the repertoire was profiled, and TCRdb retains in-frame clones only, with some absent. Of 200,000 to 250,000 clones listed, around nine tenths were seen once; the top ten hold roughly 2.5%. The sequenced material came from peripheral blood. The receptor set was obtained from a woman in her sixties with acute or convalescent COVID-19.

In DNA form, the CDR3 reads TGTGCCAGCAGCTTAGCGATATCCCCGGAAGAGACCCAGTACTTC. The encoded protein is CASSLAISPEETQYF. The chain has TRBV7-9 and TRBJ2-5, with D hard to call. Trimming left V 0 bases short and J 3 bases short, with 11 bases between. CDR1 is SEHNR and CDR2 is FQNEAQ in the germline V gene (reference sequence). This CDR3 has 15 residues.

The genes are TRBV9 and TRBJ2-3; 15 bases align to TRBD2. This CDR3 spans 17 amino acids. J was trimmed by 5 bases and V by 2 bases; bases with no gene match: 6. CDR1 is SGDLS and CDR2 is YYNGEE in the germline V gene. CDR3 nucleotide sequence: TGTGCCAGCAGCGTCCGGACTAGCGGGAGGGGGTTAGATACGCAGTATTTT. This translates into CASSVRTSGRGLDTQYF. Full variable domain (rest looked up from reference TRBV9 and TRBJ2-3): DSGVTQTPKHLITATGQRVTLRCSPRSGDLSVYWYQQSLDQGLQFLIQYYNGEERAKGNILERFSAQQFPDLHSELNLSSLELGDSALYFCASSVRTSGRGLDTQYFGPGTRLTVL.

The chain is built from TRBV19 and TRBJ1-1, with a tentative D call TRBD1 (5 bases). This CDR3 is 14 amino acids long. Trimming left V 1 base short and J 1 base short, with 7 bases between. The germline V gene has CDR1 LNHDA and CDR2 SQIVND (reference sequence). CDR3 loop: CASSIVTGNTEAFF. The CDR3 DNA reads TGTGCCAGTAGTATAGTCACAGGGAACACTGAAGCTTTCTTT.

As to this clone: The identical CDR3 is also encoded by other nucleotide sequences in the sample. The V call is TRBV18, the J call TRBJ2-7; 10 positions match TRBD2. The V gene's germline CDR1 is KGHSH and CDR2 LQKENI. The ends lost 4 bases at V and 7 bases at J; junction bases unmatched: 22. This CDR3 is built from 19 residues. The CDR3 nucleotides read TGTGCCAGCTCACTAAACAGCCTAGCGGGAGTCCCCAGGTTCTATGAGCAGTACTTC. This sequence encodes CASSLNSLAGVPRFYEQYF.

The genes are TRBV6-5 and TRBJ1-2; no definite D call. The germline V and J ends were trimmed by 0 bases and 6 bases, with 14 bases remaining between them. Germline CDR1 reads MNHEY; CDR2 reads SVGAGI. This CDR3 region has 15 residues. The CDR3 region has the DNA TGTGCCAGCAGTTACTCGACATACAGCTCTCATGGCTACACCTTC. Its protein product is CASSYSTYSSHGYTF.

V is TRBV6-4 and J is TRBJ1-6; TRBD1 matches 9 bases. The CDR3 is 15 amino acids. CDR1 is MRHNA, CDR2 SNTAGT, per germline. V shed 6 bases and J 9 bases; nucleotides not matched to a gene: 9. In DNA form, the CDR3 reads TGTGCCAGCAGATCGCGACAGGGGGTACGTTCACCCCTCCACTTT. This gives the protein CASRSRQGVRSPLHF.

This sequence joins TRBV2 and TRBJ1-5; 9 positions match TRBD1. This CDR3 is 15 amino acids long. After removal of 5 bases from V and 6 bases from J, the junction contained 8 bases not matched to a gene. Germline V gene lookup returns CDR1 SNHLY and CDR2 FYNNEI. CDR3 loop: CASSHTPGQGQPQHF. As DNA, the CDR3 is TGTGCCAGCAGTCATACACCGGGACAGGGTCAGCCCCAGCATTTT.

This rearrangement joins TRBV4-3 to TRBJ2-1; D is unclear. Germline V CDR1 and CDR2: LGHNA, YSLEER. This CDR3 region has 16 residues. Trimming cost V 0 bases and J 0 bases, with 9 bases left between them. The CDR3 DNA follows: TGCGCCAGCAGCCAAGATAGCAGAAGCTCCTACAATGAGCAGTTCTTC. Translated, it gives CASSQDSRSSYNEQFF.

This chain joins TRBV18 and TRBJ2-5; a weak D match, TRBD1 (5 bases). CDR3 size: 13 residues. Germline V gene data show CDR1 as KGHSH and CDR2 as LQKENI. V dropped 3 bases and J dropped 10 bases, with 15 bases sitting between them. Here the CDR3 DNA reads TGTGCCAGCTCACCTTCCACAGGAGATGGCCAGTACTTC. Its protein is CASSPSTGDGQYF.

V and J are TRBV21-1 and TRBJ2-5; the table names TRBD2, a call not compared with the DNA. TRBV21-1 is a pseudogene segment. This CDR3 contains 16 residues. CDR3 region: CASSKERAREQETQYF. The DNA of the CDR3 is TGTGCCAGCAGCAAAGAAAGGGCCCGGGAGCAAGAGACCCAGTACTTC.

The gene calls are TRBV3-1 (or the pseudogene TRBV3-2) and TRBJ2-3, with D unresolved. This CDR3 contains 11 residues. CDR1 is LGHDT, CDR2 YNNKEL, per germline (reference sequence). Trimming stripped 4 bases from V and 9 bases from J, with 8 bases between. CDR3 coding DNA: TGTGCCAGCAGCCGGGCCACCACGCAGTATTTT. This translates into CASSRATTQYF.

V usage is TRBV5-1 and J usage is TRBJ2-5; perhaps TRBD2 as D (7 bases). The CDR3 length is 13 residues. The V gene lost 7 bases and the J gene lost 4 bases, with 14 bases spanning the gap. Germline values: CDR1 SGHRS, CDR2 YFSETQ. CDR3 in DNA: TGCGCCAGCTGCCGGGGGGCGGGAGAGACCCAGTACTTC. Translated: CASCRGAGETQYF.

This chain joins TRBV9 and TRBJ1-6; unclear D gene. This CDR3 comprises 12 residues. V dropped 0 bases and J dropped 9 bases, with 4 bases sitting between them. Germline V CDR1 and CDR2: SGDLS, YYNGEE. The CDR3 region is CASSVGGSPLHF. The DNA for the CDR3 is TGTGCCAGCAGCGTAGGAGGTTCACCCCTCCACTTT. The variable domain in full, with the rest retrieved from reference TRBV9 and TRBJ1-6, is DSGVTQTPKHLITATGQRVTLRCSPRSGDLSVYWYQQSLDQGLQFLIQYYNGEERAKGNILERFSAQQFPDLHSELNLSSLELGDSALYFCASSVGGSPLHFGNGTRLTVT.

This clone has a single count. The CDR3 DNA reads TGTGCCAGCAGCTACTCCCGACAGGCGGCGAATGAAAAACTGTTTTTT. This translates into CASSYSRQAANEKLFF. The chain recombines TRBV11-2 with TRBJ1-4, with D perhaps TRBD1 (6 bases). In germline, CDR1 is SGHAT, CDR2 FQNNGV. The CDR3 consists of 16 residues. V was clipped by 4 bases and J by 5 bases, with 17 bases between them. The full variable domain, rest sourced from reference TRBV11-2 and TRBJ1-4, is EAGVAQSPRYKIIEKRQSVAFWCNPISGHATLYWYQQILGQGPKLLIQFQNNGVVDDSQLPKDRFSAERLKGVDSTLKIQPAKLEDSAVYLCASSYSRQAANEKLFFGSGTQLSVL.

The chain combines TRBV7-2 with TRBJ2-5; 14 positions agree with TRBD2. V lost 5 bases and J lost 5; bases outside the gene matches: 7. The CDR3 has 16 amino acids. The V gene's germline CDR1 is SGHTA and CDR2 FQGNSA. The CDR3 sequence: CASSIGLAGGRETQYF. The CDR3 region has the DNA TGTGCCAGCAGCATCGGACTAGCGGGGGGACGGGAGACCCAGTACTTC.

V and J are TRBV4-2 and TRBJ1-3; no reliable D call. This CDR3 region has 16 residues. Germline loops: CDR1 LGHNA, CDR2 YNFKEQ. V lost 1 base and J lost 0, with 10 bases in between. The CDR3, as DNA: TGTGCCAGCAGCCAAGTAGGAGGTTACTCTGGAAACACCATATATTTT. This codes for CASSQVGGYSGNTIYF.

The chain is built from TRBV7-9 and TRBJ1-4; the match to TRBD1 covers 12 bases. The CDR3 is 16 residues long. Germline loops: CDR1 SEHNR, CDR2 FQNEAQ (reference sequence). V lost 4 bases to trimming and J lost 5 bases; unmatched junction nucleotides: 5. The CDR3 coding sequence is TGTGCCAGCAGCTGGGACAGGGGGCAGTCAAATGAAAAACTGTTTTTT. This sequence encodes CASSWDRGQSNEKLFF.

V is TRBV6-2 or TRBV6-3 and J is TRBJ1-2, with D perhaps matching TRBD1 (6 bases). Germline V gives CDR1 MNHEY, CDR2 SVGEGT. The CDR3 totals 18 residues. The V end lost 2 bases, the J end lost 5 bases, and 24 bases lay between the germline ends. The CDR3 loop is CASSYTPARTALGYGYTF. Written as DNA, the CDR3 is TGTGCCAGCAGTTACACCCCCGCGCGGACAGCCCTGGGGTATGGCTACACCTTC.

There are a few counts of this clone. The chain employs TRBV19 and TRBJ2-2; perhaps TRBD1 as D (5 bases). Germline CDR1 LNHDA, CDR2 SQIVND (reference sequence). The ends were cut back, 7 bases at V and 0 bases at J, with 15 bases in the middle. CDR3 length: 16 amino acids. In DNA form, the CDR3 reads TGTGCCAGTAAGAAAGGGGCCATGACGAACACCGGGGAGCTGTTTTTT. Amino acids: CASKKGAMTNTGELFF. The whole variable domain, remainder taken from reference TRBV19 and TRBJ2-2, is DGGITQSPKYLFRKEGQNVTLSCEQNLNHDAMYWYRQDPGQGLRLIYYSQIVNDFQKGDIAEGYSVSREKKESFPLTVTSAQKNPTAFYLCASKKGAMTNTGELFFGEGSRLTVL.

The chain carries TRBV27 and TRBJ1-2; the match to TRBD1 covers 11 bases. CDR3 length: 15 amino acids. Germline CDR1 MNHEY, CDR2 SMNVEV (reference sequence). V was clipped by 2 bases and J by 6 bases; unmatched bases: 5. The DNA of the CDR3 is TGTGCCAGCAGTTTAGGGACAGGGGGATTAAATGGCTACACCTTC. This translates into CASSLGTGGLNGYTF.

The rearrangement uses TRBV28 and TRBJ1-1; D is undetermined. Deletions cut 4 bases from V and 0 bases from J, with 3 bases between. The germline gives CDR1 MDHEN, CDR2 SYDVKM. CDR3 length equals 12 residues. CDR3 in amino acids: CASSSVNTEAFF. In DNA form, the CDR3 reads TGTGCCAGCAGTTCCGTGAACACTGAAGCTTTCTTT. The variable domain in full, with the rest retrieved from reference TRBV28 and TRBJ1-1, is DVKVTQSSRYLVKRTGEKVFLECVQDMDHENMFWYRQDPGLGLRLIYFSYDVKMKEKGDIPEGYSVSREKKERFSLILESASTNQTSMYLCASSSVNTEAFFGQGTRLTVV.